The 20 T cell receptor beta chains below all came from one sample that was sequenced in a study of OX40 agonist ivuxolimab in advanced cancers. TCRdb's table, derived via immunoSEQ multiplex PCR, lists solely in-frame clones and lacks some. Of 91,000 or so clones listed, 94% are singletons. The sample was CD4+ or CD8+ T cells sorted from blood, taken in a trial of the OX40 agonist ivuxolimab. These receptors originate from an adult with an advanced solid tumor such as melanoma, head and neck, liver or kidney cancer.

V gene TRBV6-1 combines with J gene TRBJ1-1; the D gene is possibly TRBD1 (5 bases). CDR1 and CDR2 from the germline V gene are MNHNS and SASEGT. With 2 bases removed from V and 1 base from J, the gap between germline ends came to 14 bases. CDR3 length equals 16 residues. CDR3 nucleotide sequence: TGTGCCAGCAGTGAAAGTAGGGGAACGAAGAACACTGAAGCTTTCTTT. This sequence encodes CASSESRGTKNTEAFF.

The J gene is TRBJ1-6, the V gene TRBV5-1, with D possibly being TRBD1 (6 bases). The CDR3 loop spans 13 amino acids. Germline V gene lookup returns CDR1 SGHRS and CDR2 YFSETQ. Trimming cost V 3 bases and J 11 bases, with 12 bases left between them. CDR3 bases: TGCGCCAGCAGCTCAGGGGATGATGCACCCCTCCACTTT. This sequence encodes CASSSGDDAPLHF.

A single count supports this clone. The V call is TRBV2, the J call TRBJ1-1; D not certain. Trimming pared 4 bases from V and 0 bases from J, leaving 15 bases between. The CDR3 consists of 16 residues. Germline values: CDR1 SNHLY, CDR2 FYNNEI. CDR3 residues: CASSGSGGRLNTEAFF. CDR3 bases: TGTGCCAGCAGTGGGAGCGGCGGGAGATTGAACACTGAAGCTTTCTTT.

CDR3 loop: CASSADLFSYEQYF. For the CDR3, the DNA is TGTGCCAGCAGTGCAGATCTCTTCTCCTACGAGCAGTACTTC. The chain carries TRBV6-1 and TRBJ2-7; D gene unclear. Trimming left V 4 bases short and J 0 bases short, with 10 bases between. Germline V gives CDR1 MNHNS, CDR2 SASEGT. The CDR3 runs to 14 residues.

J is TRBJ2-7 and V is TRBV6-6; 9 positions agree with TRBD2. CDR3 size: 15 residues. Germline CDR1 MNHNY, CDR2 SVGAGI (reference sequence). V lost 0 bases and J lost 3; bases outside the gene matches: 3. CDR3 sequence: CASSYSTSGHYEQYF. The CDR3 DNA sequence: TGTGCCAGCAGTTACTCGACTAGCGGCCACTACGAGCAGTACTTC.

This chain connects TRBV29-1 to TRBJ1-2; TRBD1 agrees at 11 bases. CDR1 SQVTM and CDR2 ANQGSEA come from the germline V gene. This CDR3 region has 15 residues. Trimming removed 0 bases from V and 4 bases from J; junction bases left unmatched: 4. The CDR3 nucleotides read TGCAGCGTTGAAGATAATGGACAGGGGGCCTATGGCTACACCTTC. Encoded protein: CSVEDNGQGAYGYTF.

The genes are TRBV19 and TRBJ2-1, with TRBD2 matching 8 bases. Per the germline V gene, CDR1 is LNHDA and CDR2 is SQIVND (reference sequence). This CDR3 is 19 amino acids long. Trimming took 1 base from V and 0 from J; bases not matched to a gene: 11. The CDR3 loop is CASSIVGWTSSRSYNEQFF. The CDR3 DNA reads as TGTGCCAGTAGTATAGTGGGGTGGACTAGCAGCCGCTCCTACAATGAGCAGTTCTTC.

The rearrangement links TRBV7-9 to TRBJ1-2; 7 bases line up with TRBD1. V shed 6 bases and J 6 bases; nucleotides not matched to a gene: 10. In germline, CDR1 is SEHNR, CDR2 FQNEAQ (reference sequence). The CDR3 is 14 amino acids. The CDR3: CASSGQQGGHGYTF. The CDR3 bases are TGTGCCAGCAGTGGACAGCAGGGGGGGCATGGCTACACCTTC.

This clone was observed a single time. This chain joins TRBV5-1 and TRBJ2-2; 7 nucleotides align to TRBD1. Germline loops: CDR1 SGHRS, CDR2 YFSETQ. The CDR3 extends over 18 amino acids. The trim removed 5 bases at V and 0 bases at J, leaving 13 bases unmatched. In nucleotides, the CDR3 is TGCGCCAGCAGTTTGACCCCCGACAGGGCGACGAACACCGGGGAGCTGTTTTTT. Amino acid sequence: CASSLTPDRATNTGELFF.

The genes are TRBV21-1 and TRBJ1-6; TRBD1 is the table's D call and was not checked against the DNA. TRBV21-1 corresponds to a pseudogene. This CDR3 is 17 amino acids long. CDR3 nucleotides: TGTGCCAGCAGCAACGGCGAACGGGGGACAGCCAATTCACCCCTCCACTTT. This codes for CASSNGERGTANSPLHF.

Turning to this clone: The junction shows a germline mismatch at one end, possibly a read error. The chain is built from TRBV20-1 and TRBJ1-2, with 9 bases fitting TRBD1. Looked up from germline, CDR1 is DFQATT and CDR2 is SNEGSKA (reference sequence). The CDR3 has 11 residues. As DNA, the CDR3 is TGCAGTGCCTTCCGAACCGGGACAGGGTATTTC. Protein sequence: CSAFRTGTGYF.

The chain combines TRBV11-2 with TRBJ2-7; TRBD2 matches at 8 bases. Germline V gene data show CDR1 as SGHAT and CDR2 as FQNNGV. The CDR3 is 15 amino acids. Unmatched junction bases numbered 9, after V lost 7 bases and J lost 1 base. The CDR3 sequence is CASNRLGGGSYEQYF. The CDR3 DNA reads TGTGCCAGCAACCGCCTCGGGGGGGGATCCTACGAGCAGTACTTC.

The rearrangement joins TRBV5-1 to TRBJ1-3; D gene uncertain. The V gene lost 2 bases and the J gene lost 4 bases, with 7 bases spanning the gap. Per germline, CDR1 SGHRS and CDR2 YFSETQ. The length of the CDR3 is 13 residues. The CDR3 reads CASSFEGGNTIYF. In DNA, the CDR3 is TGCGCCAGCAGCTTTGAGGGCGGAAACACCATATATTTT.

The rearrangement uses TRBV27 and TRBJ2-7; a weak D match, TRBD1 (5 bases). Germline loops: CDR1 MNHEY, CDR2 SMNVEV (reference sequence). The CDR3 length is 16 residues. V was clipped by 6 bases and J by 4 bases, with 22 bases between them. CDR3 amino acids: CASRETALAAPYEQYF. For the CDR3, the DNA is TGTGCCAGCAGAGAGACAGCCCTCGCGGCCCCATACGAGCAGTACTTC.

The V gene is TRBV6-5, the J gene TRBJ2-7; a weak D match, TRBD2 (6 bases). The germline CDR1 and CDR2 sequences are MNHEY and SVGAGI. The CDR3 sequence is 14 residues long. The V and J ends lost 8 bases and 4 bases respectively, with 18 bases between them. The CDR3 DNA follows: TGTGCCAGCCAGGGCGGAGGGTCTGCTTACGAGCAGTACTTC. Translating gives CASQGGGSAYEQYF.

This chain uses TRBV27 with TRBJ2-6; D ambiguous. The germline gives CDR1 MNHEY, CDR2 SMNVEV (reference sequence). V was shortened by 7 bases and J by 2 bases, with 15 bases between the two germline ends. CDR3 length: 16 amino acids. The CDR3 nucleotides are TGTGCCAGCACCCCCCGCGGCCGGCCTGGGGCCAACGTCCTGACTTTC. Residues: CASTPRGRPGANVLTF.

This chain uses TRBV10-3 with TRBJ2-7; 10 bases align to TRBD1. Germline lookup yields CDR1 ENHRY and CDR2 SYGVKD. The CDR3 length is 13 residues. V was clipped by 6 bases and J by 5 bases; unmatched bases: 4. CDR3 loop: CAIRTGGGNEQYF. The CDR3 nucleotides read TGTGCCATCAGGACAGGGGGCGGGAACGAGCAGTACTTC.

CDR3 in amino acids: CASNLDRNTEAFF. Here the CDR3 DNA reads TGTGCCAGTAACCTTGACAGGAACACTGAAGCTTTCTTT. J is TRBJ1-1 and V is TRBV19; a weak D match, TRBD1 (5 bases). The CDR3 is 13 residues long. CDR1 LNHDA and CDR2 SQIVND come from the germline V gene (reference sequence). V was cut by 7 bases and J by 1 base, with 10 bases left in between.

The rearrangement links TRBV10-3 to TRBJ1-2, with D uncertain. The CDR3 is made up of 13 amino acids. Looked up from germline, CDR1 is ENHRY and CDR2 is SYGVKD. V was cut by 6 bases and J by 0 bases, with 8 bases left in between. Written as DNA, the CDR3 is TGTGCCATCAGAGAGGCAGCTAACTATGGCTACACCTTC. Protein product: CAIREAANYGYTF.

This chain connects TRBV10-1 to TRBJ1-6, with a tentative D call TRBD1 (5 bases). The germline V gene has CDR1 WNHNN and CDR2 SYGVQD (reference sequence). Trimming removed 5 bases at V and 0 bases at J, with 14 bases between. The CDR3 spans 17 residues. This chain's CDR3 is CASSTLDSSSYNSPLHF. CDR3 coding DNA: TGCGCCAGCAGTACCCTTGACAGCAGCTCCTATAATTCACCCCTCCACTTT.